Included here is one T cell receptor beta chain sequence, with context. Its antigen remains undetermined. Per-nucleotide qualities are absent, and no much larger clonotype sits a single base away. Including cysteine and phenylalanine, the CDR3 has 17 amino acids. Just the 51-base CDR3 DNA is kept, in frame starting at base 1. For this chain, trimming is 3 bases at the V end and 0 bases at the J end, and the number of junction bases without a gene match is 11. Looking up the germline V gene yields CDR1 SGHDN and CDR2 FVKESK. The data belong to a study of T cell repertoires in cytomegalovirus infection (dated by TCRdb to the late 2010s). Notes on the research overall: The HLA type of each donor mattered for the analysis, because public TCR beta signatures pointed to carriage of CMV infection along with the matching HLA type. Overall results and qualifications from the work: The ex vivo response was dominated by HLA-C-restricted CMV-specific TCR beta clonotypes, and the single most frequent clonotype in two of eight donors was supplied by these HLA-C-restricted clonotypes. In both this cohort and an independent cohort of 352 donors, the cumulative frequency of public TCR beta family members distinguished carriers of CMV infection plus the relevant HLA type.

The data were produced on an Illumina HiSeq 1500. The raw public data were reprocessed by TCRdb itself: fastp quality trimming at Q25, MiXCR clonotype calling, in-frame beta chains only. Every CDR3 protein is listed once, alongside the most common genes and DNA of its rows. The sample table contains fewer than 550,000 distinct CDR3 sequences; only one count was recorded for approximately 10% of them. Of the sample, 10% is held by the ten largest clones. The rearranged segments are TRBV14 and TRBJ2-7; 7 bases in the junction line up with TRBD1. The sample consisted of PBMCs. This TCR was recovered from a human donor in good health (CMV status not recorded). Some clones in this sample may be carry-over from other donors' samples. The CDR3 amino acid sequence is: CASSQQPTGKSSYEQYF. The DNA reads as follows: TGTGCCAGCAGCCAGCAACCGACAGGGAAGAGCTCCTACGAGCAGTACTTC.